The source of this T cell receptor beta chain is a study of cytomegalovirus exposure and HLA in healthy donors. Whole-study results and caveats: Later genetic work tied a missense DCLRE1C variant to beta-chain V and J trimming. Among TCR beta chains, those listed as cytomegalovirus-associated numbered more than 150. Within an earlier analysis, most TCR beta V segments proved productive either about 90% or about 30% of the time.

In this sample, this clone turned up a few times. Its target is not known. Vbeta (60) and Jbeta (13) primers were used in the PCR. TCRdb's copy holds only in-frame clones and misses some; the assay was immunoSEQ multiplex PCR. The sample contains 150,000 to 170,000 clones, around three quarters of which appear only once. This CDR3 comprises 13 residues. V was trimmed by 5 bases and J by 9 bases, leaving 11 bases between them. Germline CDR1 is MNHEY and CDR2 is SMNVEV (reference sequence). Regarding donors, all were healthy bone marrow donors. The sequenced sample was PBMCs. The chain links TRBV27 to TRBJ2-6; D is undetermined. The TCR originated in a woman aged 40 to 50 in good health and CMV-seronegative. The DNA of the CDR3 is TGTGCCAGCAGTCCCCCACTTTTCAACGTCCTGACTTTC. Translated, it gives CASSPPLFNVLTF.